The rows below give T cell receptor beta chains drawn from one sample of a study of siplizumab effects on memory and regulatory T cells. The protocol was immunoSEQ multiplex PCR, while the TCRdb copy is restricted to in-frame clones and leaves out a portion. Of over 95,000 clones detected, 93% appear once; the ten largest clones hold around 0.16%. Sequenced: non-Treg CD4+ T cells sorted from blood. Source of these receptors: a human donor in good health. CDR3s include the opening cysteine and the closing phenylalanine or tryptophan. A D gene is named only where the DNA matches it firmly. Only part of the rows carry a size: once, few, many, or a class if the clone is expanded.

d_call	clone_size	j_call	v_call	cdr3_aa	cdr3_nt
NA	NA	TRBJ1-2	TRBV18	CASSPSAEGSGYTF	TGTGCCAGCTCACCCTCAGCGGAGGGTAGTGGCTACACCTTC
NA	NA	TRBJ2-3	TRBV7-2	CASSFDTQYF	TGTGCCAGCAGCTTTGATACGCAGTATTTT
TRBD2	NA	TRBJ2-7	TRBV7-8	CATGLAPSYEQYF	TGTGCCACAGGACTAGCGCCCTCCTACGAGCAGTACTTC
NA	once	TRBJ1-1	TRBV18	CASSPGIPGSGTEAFF	TGTGCCAGCTCACCAGGGATACCAGGGTCGGGCACTGAAGCTTTCTTT
NA	NA	TRBJ1-3	TRBV7-7	CASSPGEQAGNTIYF	TGTGCCAGCAGCCCAGGGGAGCAAGCCGGAAACACCATATATTTT
NA	NA	TRBJ2-1	TRBV12-5	CASALLVRGGPGEQFF	TGTGCTAGTGCCCTTCTAGTGAGGGGGGGGCCGGGTGAGCAGTTCTTC
NA	NA	TRBJ1-3	TRBV6-6	CASILHGESSGNTIYF	TGTGCCAGCATCCTACACGGGGAGAGCTCTGGAAACACCATATATTTT
NA	NA	TRBJ1-1	TRBV30	CAWKAGQNTEAFF	TGTGCCTGGAAGGCAGGTCAGAACACTGAAGCTTTCTTT
NA	NA	TRBJ1-5	TRBV19	CASSIGDYSNQPQHF	TGTGCCAGTAGTATAGGGGACTATAGCAATCAGCCCCAGCATTTT
NA	once	TRBJ1-3	TRBV5-6	CASSLVGQGRGNTIYF	TGTGCCAGCAGCTTGGTAGGTCAGGGTCGAGGAAACACCATATATTTT
NA	NA	TRBJ2-5	TRBV9	CASSSRGTKETQYF	TGTGCCAGCAGCTCACGTGGAACAAAAGAGACCCAGTACTTC
NA	NA	TRBJ1-1	TRBV30	CAWGRGAAAGTEAFF	TGTGCCTGGGGCCGGGGGGCAGCGGCGGGCACTGAAGCTTTCTTT
NA	few	TRBJ1-2	TRBV18	CASSPRQGSDGYTF	TGTGCCAGCTCACCACGGCAAGGGTCGGATGGCTACACCTTC
TRBD1	NA	TRBJ1-5	TRBV18	CASSPGIEDREEPQHF	TGTGCCAGCTCCCCAGGCATAGAGGACAGGGAGGAGCCCCAGCATTTT
NA	NA	TRBJ1-1	TRBV30	CAWSPGNTEAFF	TGTGCCTGGAGTCCAGGGAACACTGAAGCTTTCTTT
NA	NA	TRBJ1-1	TRBV27	CASSPTPLF	TGTGCCAGCAGTCCGACCCCCCTCTTT
TRBD1	NA	TRBJ1-2	TRBV6-1	CASSEVTGANYGYTF	TGTGCCAGCAGTGAAGTAACAGGGGCGAACTATGGCTACACCTTC
NA	NA	TRBJ2-3	TRBV10-3	CAISQSTDTQYF	TGTGCCATCAGCCAGAGCACAGATACGCAGTATTTT
NA	once	TRBJ1-1	TRBV7-9	CASRPPGVTEAFF	TGTGCCAGCAGGCCACCCGGTGTCACTGAAGCTTTCTTT
NA	NA	TRBJ1-3	TRBV6-5	CASRKGTGNTIYF	TGTGCCAGCAGAAAAGGGACCGGGAACACCATATATTTT
TRBD2	NA	TRBJ2-3	TRBV5-5	CASSLPSGGADTQYF	TGTGCCAGCAGCTTGCCCAGCGGGGGGGCGGATACGCAGTATTTT
TRBD2	NA	TRBJ2-1	TRBV11-2	CASSLAPLAGALNEQFF	TGTGCCAGCAGCTTAGCCCCCCTAGCGGGGGCCCTCAATGAGCAGTTCTTC
NA	NA	TRBJ2-4	TRBV6-5	CASSYFGPQGIQYF	TGTGCCAGCAGTTACTTCGGTCCTCAGGGCATTCAGTACTTC
NA	NA	TRBJ1-6	TRBV19	CASSISPGATSSPLHF	TGTGCCAGTAGTATAAGCCCGGGGGCTACTAGTTCACCCCTCCACTTT
TRBD2	NA	TRBJ2-1	TRBV5-1	CASSGGTSGYNEQFF	TGCGCCAGCAGCGGTGGGACTAGCGGGTATAATGAGCAGTTCTTC
TRBD1	NA	TRBJ1-3	TRBV19	CASTPAGGRNGNTIYF	TGTGCCAGTACCCCGGCAGGGGGCAGAAATGGAAACACCATATATTTT
TRBD1	NA	TRBJ1-5	TRBV6-1	CASSEDPRTGSNQPQHF	TGTGCCAGCAGTGAAGATCCCCGGACAGGGTCCAATCAGCCCCAGCATTTT
NA	NA	TRBJ1-1	TRBV11-2	CASSILPPEAGSKAFF	TGTGCCAGCAGCATATTACCCCCTGAAGCCGGGAGCAAAGCTTTCTTT
NA	NA	TRBJ1-5	TRBV2	CASRMGGYSNQPQHF	TGTGCCAGCAGGATGGGGGGATATAGCAATCAGCCCCAGCATTTT
NA	NA	TRBJ1-2	TRBV5-1	CASSLDQLNTNYGYTF	TGCGCCAGCAGCTTGGATCAGTTGAACACTAACTATGGCTACACCTTC
NA	NA	TRBJ2-3	TRBV7-2	CASSLAGPPDTQYF	TGTGCCAGCAGCTTGGCGGGGCCCCCGGATACGCAGTATTTT
NA	NA	TRBJ2-5	TRBV5-1	CASSLGRDQETQYF	TGCGCCAGCAGCTTGGGGAGGGACCAAGAGACCCAGTACTTC
NA	NA	TRBJ1-4	TRBV10-1	CASSEGRRREKLFF	TGCGCCAGCAGTGAGGGGAGAAGGCGTGAAAAACTGTTTTTT
TRBD1	NA	TRBJ1-3	TRBV30	CAWNARDREWANSGNTIYF	TGTGCCTGGAATGCCCGGGACAGGGAATGGGCGAACTCTGGAAACACCATATATTTT
NA	NA	TRBJ1-1	TRBV6-5	CASLDMGTEAFF	TGTGCCAGCCTGGACATGGGGACTGAAGCTTTCTTT
TRBD1	NA	TRBJ2-5	TRBV7-3	CASSQQGAGETQYF	TGTGCCAGCAGCCAACAGGGGGCCGGTGAGACCCAGTACTTC
NA	NA	TRBJ2-7	TRBV5-1	CASSGGGLKPYEQYF	TGCGCCAGCAGCGGGGGTGGACTTAAACCCTACGAGCAGTACTTC
TRBD1	NA	TRBJ1-1	TRBV5-4	CASSRGGMNTEAFF	TGTGCCAGCAGCCGAGGGGGCATGAACACTGAAGCTTTCTTT
TRBD1	NA	TRBJ1-5	TRBV18	CASSQGQGRNQPQHF	TGTGCCAGCTCACAAGGACAGGGGAGGAATCAGCCCCAGCATTTT
TRBD2	NA	TRBJ2-7	TRBV9	CASSVASGGVVGYEQYF	TGTGCCAGCAGCGTTGCTAGCGGGGGAGTTGTGGGATACGAGCAGTACTTC
TRBD2	once	TRBJ2-3	TRBV6-5	CASSLRRGSTDTQYF	TGTGCCAGCAGCCTCAGGCGGGGGAGCACAGATACGCAGTATTTT
NA	NA	TRBJ1-1	TRBV7-3	CASSLFSPGAGNTEAFF	TGTGCCAGCAGCTTATTTTCACCGGGGGCCGGGAACACTGAAGCTTTCTTT
NA	NA	TRBJ2-7	TRBV7-6	CASSLDTGRPYEQYF	TGTGCCAGCAGCTTAGATACGGGAAGACCCTACGAGCAGTACTTC
NA	NA	TRBJ2-4	TRBV21-1	CASSKGLTGDNIQYF	TGTGCCAGCAGCAAAGGACTGACAGGGGATAACATTCAGTACTTC
TRBD2	NA	TRBJ2-1	TRBV2	CASSDSGGNNEQFF	TGTGCCAGCAGTGACAGCGGGGGTAACAATGAGCAGTTCTTC
NA	NA	TRBJ2-3	TRBV9	CASSVVLPGSDTQYF	TGTGCCAGCAGCGTAGTTCTACCGGGGTCAGATACGCAGTATTTT
NA	NA	TRBJ2-3	TRBV28	CASSLKYTQYF	TGTGCCAGCAGTTTAAAGTATACGCAGTATTTT
NA	NA	TRBJ2-5	TRBV5-6	CASSSLRGAQETQYF	TGTGCCAGCAGCTCCCTTAGGGGGGCGCAAGAGACCCAGTACTTC
TRBD1	NA	TRBJ1-4	TRBV7-9	CASREDRGNEKLFF	TGTGCCAGCAGGGAAGACAGGGGGAACGAAAAACTGTTTTTT
NA	NA	TRBJ1-5	TRBV9	CASSVVDNQPQHF	TGTGCCAGCAGCGTAGTAGACAATCAGCCCCAGCATTTT
NA	NA	TRBJ2-7	TRBV6-5	CASSPRASSYEQYF	TGTGCCAGCAGCCCTCGGGCCAGTTCCTACGAGCAGTACTTC